A single TCR beta chain is shown here with its context. The sample comes from a study of tumor-infiltrating lymphocytes in oesophageal squamous cell carcinoma. This CDR3 comprises 14 residues. V was shortened by 1 base and J by 0 bases, with 6 bases between the two germline ends. Germline V CDR1 and CDR2: SGHTA, FQGNSA. TCRdb re-derived calls from the PCR reads in MiXCR, one entry per CDR3 protein. In the table there are around 13,000 distinct CDR3 sequences, about three fifths of which are singletons. Sample: esophageal tumor tissue. V usage is TRBV7-2 and J usage is TRBJ1-2, with D tentatively TRBD1 (5 bases). The TCR comes from a female donor with esophageal squamous cell carcinoma. The CDR3 DNA reads as TGTGCCAGCAGCTTAGGGGGGACTAACTATGGCTACACCTTC. Translation: CASSLGGTNYGYTF.